Listed below are T cell receptor beta chains from one sample, sequenced in a study of T cells in Graves' hyperthyroidism and ophthalmopathy. TCRdb re-analysed the multiplex PCR reads in MiXCR, keeping a single row per CDR3 protein. The repertoire has approximately 720,000 distinct CDR3 sequences, about 17% of them found once; the top ten carry approximately 16%. The sample comprised blood. The receptors stem from a woman in her 50s with Graves' hyperthyroidism that later progressed to Graves' ophthalmopathy. The CDR3 runs from the conserved cysteine through the conserved F or W. The D gene is left open where the match is weak. The size field is filled for only some rows; it gives once, few, many or a size class.

J gene	D gene	CDR3 length	clone size	V gene	CDR3 protein	CDR3 DNA
TRBJ1-5	TRBD1	15	-	TRBV12-3/TRBV12-4	CASSHRGKDQQPQHF	TGTGCCAGCAGTCACAGGGGGAAGGACCAACAGCCCCAGCATTTT
TRBJ2-3	-	14	-	TRBV12-3/TRBV12-4	CASRITVETDTQYF	TGTGCCAGCAGAATTACGGTTGAAACAGATACGCAGTATTTT
TRBJ1-6	-	16	few	TRBV19	CASSTRRGAANSPLHF	TGTGCCAGTAGTACCCGCCGAGGGGCGGCCAATTCACCCCTCCACTTT
TRBJ2-1	-	20	once	TRBV24-1	CATSDRRDIDTLSSYNEQFF	TGTGCCACCAGTGATCGCCGGGACATAGACACACTGAGCTCCTACAATGAGCAGTTCTTC
TRBJ1-4	-	15	many	TRBV3-1	CASSQGMGLVEKLFF	TGTGCCAGCAGCCAAGGGATGGGCCTGGTGGAAAAACTGTTTTTT
TRBJ2-2	-	15	few	TRBV24-1	CATSAATRNAGELFF	TGTGCCACCAGTGCAGCCACTAGGAACGCCGGGGAGCTGTTTTTT
TRBJ2-2	-	17	few	TRBV19	CASSINHGTPNTGELFF	TGTGCCAGTAGTATTAATCACGGGACACCGAACACCGGGGAGCTGTTTTTT
TRBJ1-2	-	15	many	TRBV12-3/TRBV12-4	CASSLVAGLDYGYTF	TGTGCCAGCAGTTTAGTGGCAGGGTTGGACTATGGCTACACCTTC
TRBJ1-1	-	13	few	TRBV2	CASEDRSNTEAFF	TGTGCCAGCGAGGACAGATCGAACACTGAAGCTTTCTTT
TRBJ2-3	TRBD1	15	-	TRBV6-6	CASSYRDRPTDTQYF	TGTGCCAGCAGTTACCGGGACAGGCCCACAGATACGCAGTATTTT
TRBJ2-2	-	14	few	TRBV20-1	CSALGALGSGELFF	TGCAGTGCCCTTGGGGCCCTTGGGTCCGGGGAGCTGTTTTTT
TRBJ2-7	TRBD2	14	-	TRBV7-2	CASSFLLAGSEQYF	TGTGCCAGCAGCTTCCTACTAGCGGGTAGTGAGCAGTACTTC
TRBJ2-1	TRBD2	17	many	TRBV7-9	CASSSTTSGVTYNEQFF	TGTGCCAGCAGCTCGACGACTAGCGGGGTAACCTACAATGAGCAGTTCTTC
TRBJ2-1	-	14	-	TRBV5-8	CASSLVPGSTEQFF	TGTGCCAGCAGCTTAGTTCCAGGCTCTACTGAGCAGTTCTTC